This T cell receptor (beta chain) was profiled in a study of T cell responses to AZD1222 COVID-19 vaccine. Notes on the study in general: Vaccination with two AZD1222 doses was followed by a rise in Spike-specific TCR breadth and depth. Repertoires were sampled only after the peak T cell response. Vaccine-associated CD4 TCRs spanned spike, dominant at 160-218 and 743-854. Females made up more of the donors, who were largely white British, and clonal diversity may have come out too low.

Germline V gene data show CDR1 as MDHEN and CDR2 as SYDVKM. The CDR3 contains 14 residues. Trimming took 6 bases from V and 5 from J, leaving 16 bases between them. TCRdb's table, derived via immunoSEQ multiplex PCR, lists solely in-frame clones and lacks some. The table has approximately 140,000 clones, roughly 94% seen once. With regard to this clone: The antigen remains undetermined.

This rearrangement joins TRBV28 to TRBJ1-2, with a tentative D call TRBD1 (5 bases). The source is an adult in good health. Here the sequenced sample was peripheral blood, taken on day 0 of AZD1222 vaccination. The CDR3 DNA follows: TGTGCCAGCAGCCCGGGGCCGGAGCCGTATGGCTACACCTTC. This codes for CASSPGPEPYGYTF.